Shown below are 14 T cell receptor beta chains from a single sample sequenced in a study of blood T cell repertoires in COVID-19. Profiled with immunoSEQ multiplex PCR; TCRdb holds only in-frame clones, not every one. The sample consists of roughly 200,000 clones, over 85% of them appearing once. The specimen sequenced was PBMCs or T cells enriched from blood (not recorded which). The receptors stem from a woman under 40 with acute COVID-19.

The chain employs TRBV5-4 and TRBJ2-5, with 11 bases aligning to TRBD2. The CDR3 covers 16 residues. After removal of 0 bases from V and 2 bases from J, the junction contained 3 bases not matched to a gene. Germline V CDR1 and CDR2: SGHNT, YYREEE (reference sequence). Written as DNA, the CDR3 is TGTGCCAGCAGCTTGGAGTTAGCGGGGGGGCAAGAGACCCAGTACTTC. Translation gives CASSLELAGGQETQYF.

This clone was seen a single time. The rearrangement links TRBV11-3 to TRBJ2-7, with D tentatively TRBD2 (6 bases). Germline V lookup: CDR1 SGHNT, CDR2 YENEEA. The CDR3 has 12 amino acids. V was pared by 5 bases and J by 5 bases, with 10 bases between. DNA of the CDR3: TGTGCCAGCAGCCGGCGCGGGGACGAGCAGTACTTC. Amino acid sequence: CASSRRGDEQYF.

V usage is TRBV7-8 and J usage is TRBJ2-1; D ambiguous. This CDR3 spans 12 amino acids. Between the trimmed V and J ends, which lost 3 bases and 9 bases, there was a span of 9 bases. Per the germline V gene, CDR1 is SGHVS and CDR2 is FQNEAQ. CDR3 residues: CASSFRSGEQFF. The CDR3 DNA reads TGTGCCAGCAGCTTTCGTTCGGGTGAGCAGTTCTTC.

The chain links TRBV4-1 to TRBJ2-7; D gene uncertain. This CDR3 is built from 16 residues. Germline V gives CDR1 MGHRA, CDR2 YSYEKL. V lost 1 base and J 3 bases, leaving 16 bases between the germline ends. The CDR3 region has the DNA TGCGCCAGCAGCCAAGGGGTGGCCGGGTCCAGCTACGAGCAGTACTTC. Amino acid sequence: CASSQGVAGSSYEQYF.

The chain has TRBV5-6 and TRBJ1-1; D might be TRBD1 (6 bases). This CDR3 has 13 residues. Trimming pared 5 bases from V and 4 bases from J, leaving 12 bases between. Germline assignment: CDR1 SGHDT and CDR2 YYEEEE. The CDR3 reads CASSIGGLTEAFF. CDR3 bases: TGTGCCAGCAGTATCGGGGGGCTCACTGAAGCTTTCTTT.

The chain combines TRBV18 with TRBJ2-7; TRBD1 aligns across 7 bases. V lost 3 bases and J lost 4; bases outside the gene matches: 9. Germline lookup yields CDR1 KGHSH and CDR2 LQKENI. The CDR3 contains 15 residues. The CDR3 loop is CASSPSGTAVYEQYF. The CDR3 DNA sequence: TGTGCCAGCTCACCTTCCGGGACAGCAGTTTACGAGCAGTACTTC.

The rearrangement uses TRBV5-1 and TRBJ1-6; D may be TRBD1 (5 bases). The CDR3 has 15 residues. Trimming took off 4 bases at V and 2 bases at J, with 10 bases between the two ends. In germline, CDR1 is SGHRS, CDR2 YFSETQ. The DNA for the CDR3 is TGCGCCAGCAGCAACAGGACAACCTATAATTCACCCCTCCACTTT. Translation: CASSNRTTYNSPLHF.

This chain connects TRBV5-1 to TRBJ2-3, with D maybe TRBD1 (6 bases). CDR1 and CDR2 (germline): SGHRS, YFSETQ. The CDR3 has 16 amino acids. Trimming shortened V by 2 bases and J by 0 bases, and 13 bases separated the two germline ends. The CDR3, as DNA: TGCGCCAGCAGCTTCCGGGACACTCAAAGCACAGATACGCAGTATTTT. Protein sequence: CASSFRDTQSTDTQYF.

The chain is built from TRBV25-1 and TRBJ1-6; D unclear. V was clipped by 4 bases and J by 7 bases, with 11 bases between them. The CDR3 runs to 14 residues. The germline gives CDR1 MGHDK, CDR2 SYGVNS. CDR3 DNA: TGTGCCAGCAGTGGCTTCGAGCCGAATTCACCCCTCCACTTT. Its translation is CASSGFEPNSPLHF.

The chain combines TRBV29-1 with TRBJ2-7, with D unresolved. The CDR3 length is 13 residues. CDR1 and CDR2 (germline): SQVTM, ANQGSEA. The V end was cut by 1 base, the J end by 2 bases, with 9 bases between. The CDR3 region is CSVEVQNTYEQYF. CDR3 in DNA: TGCAGCGTTGAAGTTCAGAATACCTACGAGCAGTACTTC.

The rearrangement uses TRBV7-2 and TRBJ1-6; unclear D gene. V was shortened by 0 bases and J by 10 bases, with 10 bases between the two germline ends. There are 14 residues in the CDR3. The germline gives CDR1 SGHTA, CDR2 FQGNSA. This CDR3 is CASSLAGGYSPLHF. CDR3 nucleotides: TGTGCCAGCAGCTTAGCGGGAGGTTACTCACCCCTCCACTTT.

The chain employs TRBV5-5 and TRBJ1-1, with D perhaps matching TRBD1 (5 bases). Per germline, CDR1 SGHKS and CDR2 YYEKEE (reference sequence). The CDR3 spans 15 residues. Trimming pared 0 bases from V and 1 base from J, leaving 10 bases between. This CDR3 is CASSLEGHRNTEAFF. CDR3 DNA: TGTGCCAGCAGCTTGGAAGGACACCGGAACACTGAAGCTTTCTTT.

This chain links TRBV11-3 with TRBJ2-3; tentative D call: TRBD1 (5 bases). V lost 3 bases and J lost 2, with 9 bases in between. Germline lookup yields CDR1 SGHNT and CDR2 YENEEA. The CDR3 has 14 residues. The CDR3 DNA follows: TGTGCCAGCAGCTTGGGGCGAACCACAGATACGCAGTATTTT. It specifies CASSLGRTTDTQYF.

For the CDR3, the DNA is TGTGCCAGCAGCTTCATAAGCGGGGGGGCCCTGGAGACCCAGTACTTC. It translates to CASSFISGGALETQYF. V is TRBV7-3 and J is TRBJ2-5; 10 bases line up with TRBD2. Germline assignment: CDR1 SGHTA and CDR2 FQGTGA. Trimming removed 3 bases from V and 5 bases from J; junction bases left unmatched: 9. The length of the CDR3 is 16 residues.